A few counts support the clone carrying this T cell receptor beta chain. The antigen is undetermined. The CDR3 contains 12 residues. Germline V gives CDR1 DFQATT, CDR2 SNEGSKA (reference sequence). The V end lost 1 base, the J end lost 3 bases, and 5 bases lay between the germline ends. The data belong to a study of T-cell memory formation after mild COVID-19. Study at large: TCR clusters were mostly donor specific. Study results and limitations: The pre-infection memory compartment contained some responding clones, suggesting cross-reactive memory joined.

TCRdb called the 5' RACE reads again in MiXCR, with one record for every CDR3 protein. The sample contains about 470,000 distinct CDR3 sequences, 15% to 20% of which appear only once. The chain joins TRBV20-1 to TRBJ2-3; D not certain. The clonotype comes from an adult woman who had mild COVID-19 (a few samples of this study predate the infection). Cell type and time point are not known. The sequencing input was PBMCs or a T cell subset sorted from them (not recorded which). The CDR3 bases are TGCAGTGCTAGAGGCCTTACAGATACGCAGTATTTT. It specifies CSARGLTDTQYF.